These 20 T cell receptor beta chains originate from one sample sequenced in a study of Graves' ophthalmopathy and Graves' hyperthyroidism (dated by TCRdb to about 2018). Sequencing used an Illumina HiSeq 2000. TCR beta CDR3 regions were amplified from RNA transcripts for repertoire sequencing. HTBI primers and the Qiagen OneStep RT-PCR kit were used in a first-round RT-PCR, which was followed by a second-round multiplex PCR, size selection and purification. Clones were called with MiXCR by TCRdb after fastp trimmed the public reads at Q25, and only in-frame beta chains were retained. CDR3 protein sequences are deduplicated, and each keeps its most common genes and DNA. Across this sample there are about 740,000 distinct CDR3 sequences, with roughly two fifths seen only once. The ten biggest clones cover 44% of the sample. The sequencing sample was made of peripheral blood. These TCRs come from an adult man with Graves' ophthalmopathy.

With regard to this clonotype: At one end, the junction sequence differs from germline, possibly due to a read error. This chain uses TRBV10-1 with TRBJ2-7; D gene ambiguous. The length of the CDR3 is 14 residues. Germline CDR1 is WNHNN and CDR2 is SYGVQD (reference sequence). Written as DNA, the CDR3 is TGTGCCAGCAGTGATGACCCCGAGATCTACGAGCAGTACTTC. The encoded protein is CASSDDPEIYEQYF.

CDR3 region: CASSLGDRLMNTEAFF. The CDR3 nucleotides are TGTGCCAGCAGCCTTGGGGACAGACTAATGAACACTGAAGCTTTCTTT. V gene TRBV11-1 combines with J gene TRBJ1-1, with 7 bases matching TRBD1. J lost 0 bases, V lost 5 bases, and 9 bases had no gene match. Per germline, CDR1 SGHAT and CDR2 FQDESV (reference sequence). CDR3 size: 16 residues.

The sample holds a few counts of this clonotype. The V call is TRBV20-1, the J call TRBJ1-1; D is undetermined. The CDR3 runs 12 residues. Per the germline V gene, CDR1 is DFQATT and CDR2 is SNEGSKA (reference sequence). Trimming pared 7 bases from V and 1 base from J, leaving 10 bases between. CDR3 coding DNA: TGCAGTGTTCCTCGCAGGAACACTGAAGCTTTCTTT. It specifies CSVPRRNTEAFF.

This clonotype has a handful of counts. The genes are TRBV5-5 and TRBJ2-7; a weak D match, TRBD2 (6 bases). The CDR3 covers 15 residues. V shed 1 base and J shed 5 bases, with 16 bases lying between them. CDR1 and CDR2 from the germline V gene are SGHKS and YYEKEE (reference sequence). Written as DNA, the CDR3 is TGTGCCAGCAGCTTGTGGGTTAGCGGAGGGAACGAGCAGTACTTC. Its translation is CASSLWVSGGNEQYF.

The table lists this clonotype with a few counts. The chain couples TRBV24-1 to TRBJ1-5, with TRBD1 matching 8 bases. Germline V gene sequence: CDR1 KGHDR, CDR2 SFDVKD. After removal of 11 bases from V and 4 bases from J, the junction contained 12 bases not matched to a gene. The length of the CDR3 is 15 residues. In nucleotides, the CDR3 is TGTGCCAGCAGACCACAGGGGGGGGGAAATCAGCCCCAGCATTTT. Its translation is CASRPQGGGNQPQHF.

In DNA form, the CDR3 reads TGTGCCACCAGCAGGGGCCAGGCGGGACACACAGATACGCAGTATTTT. This sequence encodes CATSRGQAGHTDTQYF. The V call is TRBV15, the J call TRBJ2-3, with D perhaps assigned TRBD1 or TRBD2 (6 bases each). Trimming took off 3 bases at V and 2 bases at J, with 15 bases between the two ends. The CDR3 totals 16 residues. Germline V CDR1 and CDR2: LNHNV, YYDKDF (reference sequence).

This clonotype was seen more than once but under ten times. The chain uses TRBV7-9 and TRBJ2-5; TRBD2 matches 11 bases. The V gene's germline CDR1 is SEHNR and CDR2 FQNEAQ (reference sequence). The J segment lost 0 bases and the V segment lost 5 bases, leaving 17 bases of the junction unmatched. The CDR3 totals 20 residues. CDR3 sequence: CASSPRLAGIPNRHQETQYF. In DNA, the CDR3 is TGTGCCAGCAGCCCCCGACTAGCGGGGATTCCCAACCGACACCAAGAGACCCAGTACTTC.

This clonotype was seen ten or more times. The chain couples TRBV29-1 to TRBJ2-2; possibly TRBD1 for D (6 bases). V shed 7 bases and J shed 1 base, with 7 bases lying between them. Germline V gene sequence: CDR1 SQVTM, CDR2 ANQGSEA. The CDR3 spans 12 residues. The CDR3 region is CSGGQNTGELFF. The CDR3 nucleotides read TGCAGCGGGGGGCAGAACACCGGGGAGCTGTTTTTT.

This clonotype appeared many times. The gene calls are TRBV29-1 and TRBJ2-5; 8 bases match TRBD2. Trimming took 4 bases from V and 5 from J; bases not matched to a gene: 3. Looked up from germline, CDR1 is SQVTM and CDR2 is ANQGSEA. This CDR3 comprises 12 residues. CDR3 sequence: CSVGPGGETQYF. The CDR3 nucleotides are TGCAGCGTTGGGCCGGGGGGGGAGACCCAGTACTTC.

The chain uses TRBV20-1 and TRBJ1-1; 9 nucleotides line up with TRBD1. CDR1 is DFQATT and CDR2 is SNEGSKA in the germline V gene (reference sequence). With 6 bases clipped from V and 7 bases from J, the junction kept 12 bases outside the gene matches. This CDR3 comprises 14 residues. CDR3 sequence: CSARTGTGRSEAFF. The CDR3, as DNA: TGCAGTGCGCGGACCGGGACAGGGAGAAGTGAAGCTTTCTTT.

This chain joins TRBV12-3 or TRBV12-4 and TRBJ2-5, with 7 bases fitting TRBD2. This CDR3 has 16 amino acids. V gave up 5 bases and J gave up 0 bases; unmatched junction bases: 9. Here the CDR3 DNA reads TGTGCCAGCAGTCCGGGCCGGGGAGGGGACCAAGAGACCCAGTACTTC. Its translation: CASSPGRGGDQETQYF.

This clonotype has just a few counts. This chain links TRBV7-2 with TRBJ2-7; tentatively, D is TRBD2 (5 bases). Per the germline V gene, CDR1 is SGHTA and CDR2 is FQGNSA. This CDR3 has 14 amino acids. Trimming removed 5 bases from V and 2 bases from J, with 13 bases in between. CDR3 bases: TGTGCCAGCAGCCAAGTGGACTTCCCCTACGAGCAGTACTTC. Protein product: CASSQVDFPYEQYF.

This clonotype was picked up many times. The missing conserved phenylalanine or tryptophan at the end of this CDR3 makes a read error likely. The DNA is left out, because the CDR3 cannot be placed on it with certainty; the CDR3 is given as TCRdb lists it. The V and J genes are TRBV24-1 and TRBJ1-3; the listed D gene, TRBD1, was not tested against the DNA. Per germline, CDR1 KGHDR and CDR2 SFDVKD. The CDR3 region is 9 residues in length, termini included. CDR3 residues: CATRSAPGC.

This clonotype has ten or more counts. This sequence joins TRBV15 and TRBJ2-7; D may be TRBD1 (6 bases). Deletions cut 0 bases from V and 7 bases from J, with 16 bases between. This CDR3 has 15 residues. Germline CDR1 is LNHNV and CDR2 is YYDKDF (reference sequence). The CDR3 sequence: CATSRDLGTGREQYF. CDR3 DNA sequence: TGTGCCACCAGCAGAGATTTAGGAACAGGGCGAGAGCAGTACTTC.

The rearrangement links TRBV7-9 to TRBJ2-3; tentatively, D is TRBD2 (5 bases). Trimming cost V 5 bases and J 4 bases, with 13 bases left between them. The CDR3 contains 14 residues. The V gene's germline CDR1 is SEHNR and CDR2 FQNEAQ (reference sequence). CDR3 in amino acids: CASSHGVLADTQYF. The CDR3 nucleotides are TGTGCCAGCAGCCACGGGGTGTTGGCAGATACGCAGTATTTT.

The CDR3 DNA sequence: TGTGCCAGCGCAGGGCAGGGATCCTACGAGCAGTACTTC. As protein: CASAGQGSYEQYF. The J gene is TRBJ2-7, the V gene TRBV7-9, with a weak D call TRBD1 (5 bases). Germline V lookup: CDR1 SEHNR, CDR2 FQNEAQ (reference sequence). V was shortened by 8 bases and J by 1 base, with 12 bases between the two germline ends. The CDR3 totals 13 residues.

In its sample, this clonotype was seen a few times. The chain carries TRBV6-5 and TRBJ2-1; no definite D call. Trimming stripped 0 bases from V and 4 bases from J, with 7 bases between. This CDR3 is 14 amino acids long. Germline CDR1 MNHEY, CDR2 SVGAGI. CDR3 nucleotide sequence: TGTGCCAGCAGTTACTCGGGTATTTACAATGAGCAGTTCTTC. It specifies CASSYSGIYNEQFF.

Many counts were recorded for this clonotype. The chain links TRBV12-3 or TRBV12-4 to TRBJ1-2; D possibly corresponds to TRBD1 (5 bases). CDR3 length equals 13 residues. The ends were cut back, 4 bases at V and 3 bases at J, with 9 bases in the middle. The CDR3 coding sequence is TGTGCCAGCAGTTCGACGGGGGACTATGGCTACACCTTC. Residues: CASSSTGDYGYTF.

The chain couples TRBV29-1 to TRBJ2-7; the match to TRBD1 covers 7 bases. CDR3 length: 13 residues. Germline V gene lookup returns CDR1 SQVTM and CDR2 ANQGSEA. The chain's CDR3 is CSDVGTASYEQYF. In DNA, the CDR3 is TGCAGTGATGTAGGGACAGCCTCCTACGAGCAGTACTTC.

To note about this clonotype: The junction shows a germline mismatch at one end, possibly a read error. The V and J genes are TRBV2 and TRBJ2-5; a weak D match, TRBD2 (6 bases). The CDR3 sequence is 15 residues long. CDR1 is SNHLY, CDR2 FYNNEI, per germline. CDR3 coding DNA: TGCGCCAGCAGCTTGGCCCGGGGGAAGGGGGAGACCCAGTACTTC. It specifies CASSLARGKGETQYF.